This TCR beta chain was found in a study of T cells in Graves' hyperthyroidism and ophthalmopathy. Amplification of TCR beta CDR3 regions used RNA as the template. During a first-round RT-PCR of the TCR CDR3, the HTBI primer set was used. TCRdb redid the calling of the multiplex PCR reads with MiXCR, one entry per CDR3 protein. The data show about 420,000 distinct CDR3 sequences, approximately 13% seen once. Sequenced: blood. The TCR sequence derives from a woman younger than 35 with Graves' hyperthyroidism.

The CDR3 DNA is TGTGCCAGCAGCCAAGAACCACGACAGGGACCTAACTATGGCTACACCTTC. Translating it yields CASSQEPRQGPNYGYTF. This chain connects TRBV4-2 to TRBJ1-2; 7 bases are shared with TRBD1. Germline values: CDR1 LGHNA, CDR2 YNFKEQ. This CDR3 is built from 17 residues. J lost 0 bases, V lost 0 bases, and 7 bases had no gene match.